The T cell receptor beta chain under discussion was sequenced for a study of T cell responses to AZD1222 COVID-19 vaccine. TCRdb's copy holds only in-frame clones and misses some; the assay was immunoSEQ multiplex PCR. The sample yields 150,000 to 200,000 clones, under 95% seen once. Germline V CDR1 and CDR2: LNHDA, SQIVND (reference sequence). There are 14 residues in the CDR3. V was shortened by 9 bases and J by 7 bases, with 19 bases between the two germline ends. The sequenced sample was peripheral blood, obtained 28 days after the second AZD1222 dose. The V and J genes are TRBV19 and TRBJ1-3; D ambiguous. The origin of this receptor is an adult who received the AZD1222 COVID-19 vaccine. The CDR3 DNA reads as TGTGCCAGCCTACCCAGGCAGACGGGGAACACCATATATTTT. This gives the protein CASLPRQTGNTIYF.